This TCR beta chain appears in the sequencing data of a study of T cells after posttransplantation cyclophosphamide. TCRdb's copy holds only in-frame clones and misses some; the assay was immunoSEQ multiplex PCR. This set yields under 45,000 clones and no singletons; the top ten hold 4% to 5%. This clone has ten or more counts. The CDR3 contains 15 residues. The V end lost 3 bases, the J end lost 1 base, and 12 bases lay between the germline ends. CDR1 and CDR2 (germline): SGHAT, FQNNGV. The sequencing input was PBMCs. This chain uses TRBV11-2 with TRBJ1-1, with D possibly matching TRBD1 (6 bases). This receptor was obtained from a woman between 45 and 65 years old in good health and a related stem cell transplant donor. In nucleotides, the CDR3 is TGTGCCAGCAGCTTGTTCACAGGGTCGAACACTGAAGCTTTCTTT. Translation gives CASSLFTGSNTEAFF.